This TCR beta chain was identified in a study of cytomegalovirus exposure and HLA in healthy donors. The PCR had 60 Vbeta and 13 Jbeta primers. Profiling relied on immunoSEQ multiplex PCR, and the TCRdb table lists in-frame clones only, not all of them. Of some 51,000 clones in the sample, roughly 74% are singletons; the top ten hold under 45%. Between the trimmed V and J ends, which lost 4 bases and 2 bases, there was a span of 9 bases. From germline, CDR1 is SGDLS and CDR2 YYNGEE. This CDR3 has 13 residues. The source of this sequence is a man aged 40-49 years in good health and CMV-seropositive. What was sequenced was PBMCs. This chain joins TRBV9 and TRBJ1-2; weak D call: TRBD1 (5 bases). CDR3 amino acids: CASSSGLNYGYTF. In DNA, the CDR3 is TGTGCCAGCAGCTCGGGACTGAACTATGGCTACACCTTC.